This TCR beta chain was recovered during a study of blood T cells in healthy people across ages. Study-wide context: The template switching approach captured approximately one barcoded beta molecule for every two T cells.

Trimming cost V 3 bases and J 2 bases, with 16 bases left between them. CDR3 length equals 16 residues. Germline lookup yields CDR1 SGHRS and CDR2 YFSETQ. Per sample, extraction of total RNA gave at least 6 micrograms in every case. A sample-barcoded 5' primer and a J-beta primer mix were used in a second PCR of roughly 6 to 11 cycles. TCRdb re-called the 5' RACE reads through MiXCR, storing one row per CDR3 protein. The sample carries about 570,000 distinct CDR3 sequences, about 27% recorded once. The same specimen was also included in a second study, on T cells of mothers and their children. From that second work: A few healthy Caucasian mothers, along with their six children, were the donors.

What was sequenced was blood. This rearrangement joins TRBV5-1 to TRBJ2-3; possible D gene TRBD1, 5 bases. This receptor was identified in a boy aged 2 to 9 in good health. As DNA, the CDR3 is TGCGCCAGCAGCTCCCTCGCAGGGCTGGACACAGATACGCAGTATTTT. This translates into CASSSLAGLDTDTQYF.